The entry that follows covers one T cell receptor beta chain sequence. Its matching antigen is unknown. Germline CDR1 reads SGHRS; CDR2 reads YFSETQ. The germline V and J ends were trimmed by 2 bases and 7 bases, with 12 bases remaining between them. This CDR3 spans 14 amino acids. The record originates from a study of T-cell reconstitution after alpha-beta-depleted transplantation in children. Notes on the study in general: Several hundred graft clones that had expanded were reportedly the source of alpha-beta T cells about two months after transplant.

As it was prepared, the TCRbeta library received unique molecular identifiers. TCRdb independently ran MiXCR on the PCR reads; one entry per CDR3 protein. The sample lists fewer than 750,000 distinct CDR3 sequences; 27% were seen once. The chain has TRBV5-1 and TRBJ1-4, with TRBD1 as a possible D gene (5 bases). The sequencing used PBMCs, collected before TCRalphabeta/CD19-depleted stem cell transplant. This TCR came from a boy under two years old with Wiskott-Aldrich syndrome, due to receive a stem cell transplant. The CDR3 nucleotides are TGCGCCAGCAGCTTTGGGGCGATCCCTGAAAAACTGTTTTTT. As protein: CASSFGAIPEKLFF.